This entry lists 10 T cell receptor beta chains sequenced from one sample in a study of T cells in Graves' hyperthyroidism and ophthalmopathy. There were TCR beta CDR3 regions amplified from RNA transcripts. First-round RT-PCR with HTBI primers amplified the TCR CDR3 region. From the multiplex PCR reads, TCRdb called clonotypes with MiXCR, one entry per CDR3 protein. This table holds some 490,000 distinct CDR3 sequences, about 16% found once. Input material: blood. The source of these receptors is a woman aged 25 to 39 with Graves' ophthalmopathy.

This clonotype was counted a few times. The chain links TRBV6-2 or TRBV6-3 to TRBJ1-2, with 8 bases fitting TRBD1. The V and J ends lost 8 bases and 5 bases, in that order; junction bases with no gene match: 10. This CDR3 spans 14 amino acids. Germline CDR1 MNHEY, CDR2 SVGEGT. The CDR3 coding sequence is TGTGCCAGCTCCTACAGGGGGGCCTTGTATGGCTACACCTTC. Encoded protein: CASSYRGALYGYTF.

In its sample, this clonotype was seen many times. V usage is TRBV20-1 and J usage is TRBJ2-5, with 13 bases identical to TRBD2. Germline V CDR1 and CDR2: DFQATT, SNEGSKA (reference sequence). The CDR3 covers 15 residues. The V segment lost 5 bases and the J segment 4 bases; nucleotides outside the gene matches: 7. CDR3 sequence: CSAAPGTSGTETQYF. CDR3 DNA sequence: TGCAGTGCTGCCCCCGGGACTAGCGGGACAGAGACCCAGTACTTC.

This clonotype was detected only a few times. The chain uses TRBV7-3 and TRBJ2-2; unclear D gene. Germline loops: CDR1 SGHTA, CDR2 FQGTGA. V was shortened by 4 bases and J by 8 bases, with 11 bases between the two germline ends. This CDR3 comprises 13 residues. The CDR3 reads CASSYPPPGELFF. As DNA, the CDR3 is TGTGCCAGCAGCTACCCCCCTCCGGGGGAGCTGTTTTTT.

The chain is built from TRBV7-3 and TRBJ1-4, with D maybe TRBD1 (5 bases). There are 17 residues in the CDR3. The germline V and J ends were trimmed by 1 base and 8 bases, with 20 bases remaining between them. Per the germline V gene, CDR1 is SGHTA and CDR2 is FQGTGA. Here the CDR3 reads CASSLRSVRQMDEKLFF. In DNA, the CDR3 is TGTGCCAGCAGCTTAAGATCTGTGAGACAGATGGACGAAAAACTGTTTTTT.

This chain links TRBV6-2 or TRBV6-3 with TRBJ1-4; no clear D gene. CDR1 is MNHEY, CDR2 SVGEGT, per germline. The CDR3 has 15 residues. The V gene lost 0 bases and the J gene lost 2 bases, with 7 bases spanning the gap. The CDR3 nucleotides read TGTGCCAGCAGTTACTCAGGGCCTACTAATGAAAAACTGTTTTTT. Translated, it gives CASSYSGPTNEKLFF.

This clonotype was seen ten or more times. The chain employs TRBV30 and TRBJ1-3; D perhaps matches TRBD1 (5 bases). CDR3 length equals 18 residues. The V end was cut by 3 bases, the J end by 0 bases, with 21 bases between. CDR1 is GTSNPN and CDR2 is SVGIG in the germline V gene (reference sequence). The CDR3 DNA sequence: TGTGCCTGGAGCCCAACGCCTCGGGGGGGAACCTCTGGAAACACCATATATTTT. Protein: CAWSPTPRGGTSGNTIYF.

The V gene is TRBV27, the J gene TRBJ1-5, with unresolved D. Trimming cost V 2 bases and J 0 bases, with 8 bases left between them. The germline CDR1 and CDR2 sequences are MNHEY and SMNVEV (reference sequence). This CDR3 is 15 amino acids long. CDR3 DNA sequence: TGTGCCAGCAGTTTAGGTAGGGATAGCAATCAGCCCCAGCATTTT. Its protein is CASSLGRDSNQPQHF.

The rearrangement links TRBV11-1 to TRBJ2-5; possibly TRBD2 for D (6 bases). V dropped 6 bases and J dropped 3 bases, with 17 bases sitting between them. Germline V gives CDR1 SGHAT, CDR2 FQDESV (reference sequence). CDR3 length: 15 amino acids. The CDR3 here is CASRHTGTYKETQYF. The CDR3 DNA reads as TGTGCCAGCAGACATACCGGGACTTACAAAGAGACCCAGTACTTC. Drawing the rest from reference TRBV11-1 and TRBJ2-5, the complete variable domain is EAEVAQSPRYKITEKSQAVAFWCDPISGHATLYWYRQILGQGPELLVQFQDESVVDDSQLPKDRFSAERLKGVDSTLKIQPAELGDSAMYLCASRHTGTYKETQYFGPGTRLLVL.

This clonotype came up a few times. The chain employs TRBV6-1 and TRBJ2-1, with D maybe TRBD1 (6 bases). The CDR3 has 15 residues. Germline values: CDR1 MNHNS, CDR2 SASEGT. With 5 bases removed from V and 2 bases from J, the gap between germline ends came to 13 bases. The CDR3 DNA is TGTGCCAGCAGTTTAGACAGGACCCCCTACAATGAGCAGTTCTTC. Translated, it gives CASSLDRTPYNEQFF.

This clonotype was picked up many times. The V call is TRBV11-2, the J call TRBJ2-7; D is unresolved. Germline CDR1 and CDR2: SGHAT and FQNNGV. This CDR3 region has 15 residues. The ends were cut back, 0 bases at V and 2 bases at J, with 11 bases in the middle. The CDR3 spells CASSLDRPAAYEQYF. The CDR3 DNA follows: TGTGCCAGCAGCTTAGATCGTCCAGCCGCCTACGAGCAGTACTTC.